The 22 T cell receptor beta chains reported below all come from one sample, sequenced in a study of OX40 agonist ivuxolimab in advanced cancers. Using immunoSEQ multiplex PCR, the repertoire was profiled, and TCRdb retains in-frame clones only, with some absent. The sample has several thousand clones; around 80% are singletons. Sequenced here: CD4+ or CD8+ T cells sorted from blood, sampled in a trial of the OX40 agonist ivuxolimab. These TCRs come from an adult with an advanced solid tumor such as melanoma, head and neck, liver or kidney cancer.

This sequence joins TRBV28 and TRBJ2-7; 10 nucleotides align to TRBD1. CDR1 MDHEN and CDR2 SYDVKM come from the germline V gene. The CDR3 is 14 amino acids. The trim removed 4 bases at V and 3 bases at J, leaving 3 bases unmatched. The DNA of the CDR3 is TGTGCCAGCAGTTACCGGGACAGGGGCTACGAGCAGTACTTC. It yields the protein CASSYRDRGYEQYF.

The V gene is TRBV4-1, the J gene TRBJ2-7; D remains ambiguous. The V gene's germline CDR1 is MGHRA and CDR2 YSYEKL. Trimming stripped 4 bases from V and 3 bases from J, with 13 bases between. CDR3 size: 14 residues. The CDR3 coding sequence is TGCGCCAGCAGCCCCGGGCAGGACGGCTACGAGCAGTACTTC. Its protein product is CASSPGQDGYEQYF.

This clone was recorded a few times. The genes are TRBV2 and TRBJ1-4, with a weak D call TRBD1 (6 bases). Germline values: CDR1 SNHLY, CDR2 FYNNEI. Trimming removed 1 base at V and 7 bases at J, with 10 bases between. The CDR3 contains 14 residues. CDR3 in amino acids: CASSEGGRSEKLFF. In DNA form, the CDR3 reads TGTGCCAGCAGTGAAGGGGGGCGCAGTGAAAAACTGTTTTTT.

The chain is built from TRBV7-9 and TRBJ1-2, with a possible D match to TRBD1 (6 bases). Deletions cut 6 bases from V and 7 bases from J, with 15 bases between. The CDR3 spans 13 residues. The V gene's germline CDR1 is SEHNR and CDR2 FQNEAQ (reference sequence). The CDR3 coding sequence is TGTGCCAGCAGTCCCGGGGGGCTTGGTGGCTACACCTTC. It translates to CASSPGGLGGYTF.

The V call is TRBV4-2, the J call TRBJ2-3; 10 bases fit TRBD2. Per germline, CDR1 LGHNA and CDR2 YNFKEQ. The CDR3 is 17 residues long. V dropped 0 bases and J dropped 4; count of bases not matched to a gene: 7. CDR3 bases: TGTGCCAGCAGCCAAGATCGGCTAGCGGGGGTATCAGATACGCAGTATTTT. This encodes CASSQDRLAGVSDTQYF.

The CDR3 coding sequence is TGTGCCAGCAGCGTAGCTACGAGGGGGGGCCGGTACGAGCAGTACTTC. Residues: CASSVATRGGRYEQYF. The chain employs TRBV9 and TRBJ2-7; D might be TRBD2 (7 bases). Germline lookup yields CDR1 SGDLS and CDR2 YYNGEE. The CDR3 has 16 amino acids. Trimming stripped 0 bases from V and 4 bases from J, with 17 bases between.

The CDR3 bases are TGTGCCAGCAGTACTTCTGATCTGACCCGCAACTATGGCTACACCTTC. As protein: CASSTSDLTRNYGYTF. V gene TRBV28 combines with J gene TRBJ1-2; the D is unclear. V shed 5 bases and J shed 2 bases, with 18 bases lying between them. Per germline, CDR1 MDHEN and CDR2 SYDVKM. The CDR3 covers 16 residues.

The rearrangement joins TRBV27 to TRBJ2-5, with 7 nucleotides matching TRBD1. In germline, CDR1 is MNHEY, CDR2 SMNVEV (reference sequence). CDR3 length: 15 amino acids. Germline trimming cut 8 bases from V and 10 bases from J; bases unmatched to any gene: 19. CDR3 protein: CASGDQTTGERDQYF. CDR3 coding DNA: TGTGCCAGCGGAGACCAAACTACAGGGGAACGAGACCAGTACTTC.

The genes are TRBV7-9 and TRBJ1-2, with no clear D. V gave up 4 bases and J gave up 10 bases, with 7 bases separating them. The germline CDR1 and CDR2 sequences are SEHNR and FQNEAQ (reference sequence). The CDR3 extends over 10 amino acids. CDR3 nucleotide sequence: TGTGCCAGCAGCTATGTCGACTACACCTTC. Its translation: CASSYVDYTF.

The rearrangement joins TRBV7-9 to TRBJ2-3; D gene ambiguous. The V and J ends lost 4 bases and 6 bases respectively, with 11 bases between them. Germline V gene data show CDR1 as SEHNR and CDR2 as FQNEAQ (reference sequence). The length of the CDR3 is 13 residues. The CDR3 region has the DNA TGTGCCAGCAGCTCGCCCTGGATGGATACGCAGTATTTT. This sequence encodes CASSSPWMDTQYF.

By share, this clone ranks as medium-sized. Other DNA sequences from this sample encode an identical CDR3 as well. J is TRBJ2-7 and V is TRBV7-2, with D unclear. The germline V gene has CDR1 SGHTA and CDR2 FQGNSA. The V and J ends lost 1 base and 3 bases respectively, with 10 bases between them. The CDR3 length is 14 residues. The CDR3 DNA reads as TGTGCCAGCAGCTTAGGACTCTCAAGCTACGAGCAGTACTTC. This codes for CASSLGLSSYEQYF.

The chain links TRBV19 to TRBJ1-5; D possibly corresponds to TRBD1 (6 bases). Germline lookup yields CDR1 LNHDA and CDR2 SQIVND (reference sequence). The V end was cut by 1 base, the J end by 4 bases, with 11 bases between. The CDR3 length is 15 residues. CDR3: CASSIATGENQPQHF. Here the CDR3 DNA reads TGTGCCAGTAGTATAGCGACAGGAGAAAATCAGCCCCAGCATTTT.

This chain connects TRBV7-2 to TRBJ2-1, with D unresolved. CDR1 and CDR2 from the germline V gene are SGHTA and FQGNSA. V lost 0 bases to trimming and J lost 4 bases, with 10 bases between them. There are 15 residues in the CDR3. The CDR3 reads CASSLAKGPYNEQFF. CDR3 bases: TGTGCCAGCAGCTTAGCTAAGGGTCCTTACAATGAGCAGTTCTTC.

This chain connects TRBV4-1 to TRBJ2-1, with D possibly being TRBD2 (6 bases). The CDR3 totals 16 residues. Germline assignment: CDR1 MGHRA and CDR2 YSYEKL. Trimming stripped 2 bases from V and 2 bases from J, with 13 bases between. The CDR3 coding sequence is TGCGCCAGCAGCCAACGGGCCCTAGCGACCTACAATGAGCAGTTCTTC. Its protein is CASSQRALATYNEQFF.

This rearrangement joins TRBV29-1 to TRBJ2-5, with 8 bases that match TRBD2. This CDR3 has 14 amino acids. Losses at the gene ends were 6 bases for V and 4 bases for J; bases not matched to a gene: 10. Per the germline V gene, CDR1 is SQVTM and CDR2 is ANQGSEA. The CDR3, as DNA: TGCAGCGTCGCGGGGGGTACAGGAGCAGAGACCCAGTACTTC. Protein sequence: CSVAGGTGAETQYF.

The V gene is TRBV21-1, the J gene TRBJ1-3; TRBD1, the table's D call, was not compared with the DNA. TRBV21-1 is a listed pseudogene. This CDR3 has 14 amino acids. CDR3 sequence: CASITGGKGNTIYF. In nucleotides, the CDR3 is TGTGCCAGCATTACAGGGGGGAAAGGAAACACCATATATTTT.

The gene calls are TRBV4-1 and TRBJ2-7; D is perhaps TRBD2 (5 bases). Trimming removed 1 base from V and 0 bases from J, with 7 bases in between. Germline values: CDR1 MGHRA, CDR2 YSYEKL. CDR3 length: 14 amino acids. CDR3 DNA sequence: TGCGCCAGCAGCCAAGGTCGGGGCTCCTACGAGCAGTACTTC. Its translation is CASSQGRGSYEQYF.

CDR3 in DNA: TGTGCCAGCAGTCTTCACGAGGGGCTAGGGAATGGCTACACCTTC. Translating it yields CASSLHEGLGNGYTF. The genes are TRBV27 and TRBJ1-2, with D possibly being TRBD1 (5 bases). CDR3 length: 15 residues. Per germline, CDR1 MNHEY and CDR2 SMNVEV (reference sequence). Trimming removed 5 bases at V and 6 bases at J, with 19 bases between.

Note on this clone: A single base is all that separates this from a far larger clone, so a read error is likely. J is TRBJ2-1 and V is TRBV4-2; 12 nucleotides match TRBD2. Germline trimming cut 5 bases from V and 5 bases from J; bases unmatched to any gene: 4. The CDR3 has 15 residues. CDR1 and CDR2 (germline): LGHNA, YNFKEQ. The chain's CDR3 is CASSYLAGGNNEQFF. The CDR3 DNA reads as TGTGCCAGCAGCTATCTAGCGGGGGGGAACAATGAGCAGTTCTTC.

This clone was picked up a small number of times. The chain uses TRBV7-9 and TRBJ1-5, with D unresolved. Deletions cut 2 bases from V and 4 bases from J, with 21 bases between. The CDR3 has 18 residues. CDR1 SEHNR and CDR2 FQNEAQ come from the germline V gene (reference sequence). The CDR3 reads CASSLRSYEGGFNQPQHF. The DNA for the CDR3 is TGTGCCAGCAGCTTACGGAGTTACGAGGGTGGGTTTAATCAGCCCCAGCATTTT.

V is TRBV6-5 and J is TRBJ2-3, with D uncertain. The CDR3 covers 16 residues. V was cut by 0 bases and J by 0 bases, with 10 bases left in between. Germline-derived CDR1 and CDR2 are MNHEY and SVGAGI. In DNA form, the CDR3 reads TGTGCCAGCAGTTACTCGGAGCAGACAAGCACAGATACGCAGTATTTT. Translated: CASSYSEQTSTDTQYF.

The V gene is TRBV7-9, the J gene TRBJ2-3; the match to TRBD2 covers 8 bases. Trimming cost V 1 base and J 5 bases; bases outside gene matches: 11. The CDR3 spans 17 residues. In germline, CDR1 is SEHNR, CDR2 FQNEAQ (reference sequence). CDR3 sequence reads: CASSLGLRGGRLDTQYF. DNA for the CDR3: TGTGCCAGCAGCTTAGGTTTACGCGGGGGGAGATTAGATACGCAGTATTTT.